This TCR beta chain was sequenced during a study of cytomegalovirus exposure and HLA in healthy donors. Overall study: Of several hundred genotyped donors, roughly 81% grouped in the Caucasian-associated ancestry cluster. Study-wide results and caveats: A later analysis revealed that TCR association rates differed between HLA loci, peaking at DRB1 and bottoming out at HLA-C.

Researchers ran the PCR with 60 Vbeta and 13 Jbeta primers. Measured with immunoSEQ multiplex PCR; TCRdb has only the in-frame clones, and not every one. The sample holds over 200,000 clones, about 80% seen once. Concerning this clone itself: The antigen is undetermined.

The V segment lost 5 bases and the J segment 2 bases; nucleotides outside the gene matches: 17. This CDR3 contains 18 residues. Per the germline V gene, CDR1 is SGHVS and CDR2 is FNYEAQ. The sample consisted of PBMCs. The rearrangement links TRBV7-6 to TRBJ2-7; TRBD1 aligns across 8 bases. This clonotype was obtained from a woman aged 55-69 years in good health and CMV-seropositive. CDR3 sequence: CASSGPHGQGRLAYEQYF. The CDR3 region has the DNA TGTGCCAGCAGCGGCCCCCACGGACAGGGAAGATTAGCCTACGAGCAGTACTTC.